The subject of this entry is one T cell receptor beta chain. Its antigen is unknown. This record comes from a study of cytomegalovirus exposure and HLA in healthy donors. Study-level information: The roughly 130 validation repertoires used the same platform as the roughly 670 first-cohort repertoires (as reported by a later analysis).

With 1 base removed from V and 8 bases from J, the gap between germline ends came to 23 bases. Germline V gene sequence: CDR1 MDHEN, CDR2 SYDVKM. The CDR3 contains 17 residues. Some clones are missing from TCRdb's copy, which holds only in-frame ones; the method was immunoSEQ multiplex PCR. This sample has about 170,000 clones, with nearly 90% found just once. Study observations and caveats: Associated with cytomegalovirus, according to the listing, were 150 to 200 TCR beta chains.

This chain links TRBV28 with TRBJ1-2, with TRBD1 as a possible D gene (5 bases). This TCR came from a woman aged 18-29 years in good health and CMV-seropositive. The sample was PBMCs. CDR3 in amino acids: CASSLSWGGRPHRGYTF. CDR3 in DNA: TGTGCCAGCAGTTTATCGTGGGGGGGACGCCCCCACCGAGGCTACACCTTC.